This record covers a single T cell receptor (beta chain). Its antigen is currently not known. No qualities accompany the bases; no much larger clone lies one base away. The junction carries 6 bases between V and J, which are trimmed by 0 bases and 2 bases respectively. Taken from the germline V gene, the CDR1 and CDR2 loops are MNHNS and SASEGT. Its CDR3 holds 14 amino acids, cysteine through phenylalanine. Only the CDR3 DNA stays, 42 bases, in frame from base 1. The data were produced on an Illumina NovaSeq 6000. TCRalpha and TCRbeta cDNA libraries were built by 5'RACE with constant-segment primers, adding sample barcodes and unique molecular identifiers. Trizol reagent was used to extract RNA from every sample. Amplification of the libraries took two PCR steps, and the second step added a second sample barcode plus Illumina TruSeq adapters. Sequencing of libraries was performed on an Illumina NovaSeq with 2 x 150 bp paired-end reads. The authors processed their data as follows. Demultiplexing of reads and collapsing into UMI-guided consensus sequences were performed with migec v1.2.7. With mixcr v2.1.11, UMI consensuses were aligned to TRA and TRB V and J templates and assembled into clonotypes. A clonotype was counted as expanded or contracted only if both edgeR and NoisET called the change significant, with noise models trained on biological replicates. For edgeR calls, the cutoffs were a false discovery rate-adjusted p below 0.01 and a log2 fold-change threshold of 1. As an exploratory analysis of dynamics, PCA with hierarchical clustering was applied to max-normalized trajectories of the 1000 most abundant clonotypes. Separately sequenced CD4+ and CD8+ repertoires were used to assign a CD4 or CD8 phenotype to each responding clone. TCRdb reprocessing: public reads trimmed at Q25 with fastp, clones called with MiXCR, in-frame beta chains kept. Entries are consolidated by CDR3 protein sequence, retaining the most common genes and DNA. The V and J calls reflect TCRdb's pipeline rather than the authors' work. This sample has roughly 560,000 distinct CDR3 sequences in its table, and roughly 21% of those were observed once. The ten largest clones take up around 12% of the sample.

The data stem from a study of T-cell memory formation after mild COVID-19 (dated by TCRdb to about 2021). Notes on the research overall: Most TCR sequence clusters were specific to one of the two donors. Two young, previously healthy adult volunteers made up the cohort, one male and one female. T-cell clones expanding and contracting after mild COVID-19 in two donors were tracked by longitudinal TCRalpha and TCRbeta repertoire sequencing.

PBMCs were isolated by Ficoll-Paque density gradient centrifugation. General conclusions and limits of the study: Only a couple of mild cases were covered in the study, and larger cohorts including severe cases with pre-infection samples were considered necessary. The second-wave clones that peaked on day 37 were not confirmed to be SARS-CoV-2 specific. Contracting CD4+ clones turned up mainly in the CM and EM memory subsets, whereas EMRA was where CD8+ clones were enriched. Clones that contracted from day 15 to 85 showed balanced CD4/CD8 phenotypes, whereas a second wave of clones that expanded from day 15 to 37 leaned towards CD4+. Some responding clones were detected in pre-infection memory, suggesting pre-existing cross-reactive memory T cells joined the SARS-CoV-2 response.

This clonotype was sampled from an adult woman who had mild COVID-19 (a few samples of this study predate the infection). The sample titles of this study are shuffled in the database, so cell type and time point are left out; the donor was told from shared clones. The sequenced material came from PBMCs or a T cell subset sorted from them (not recorded which). The chain employs TRBV6-1 and TRBJ2-3, with the D gene not confidently named. This receptor carries the CDR3 CASSEAQVTDTQYF. The DNA reads TGTGCCAGCAGTGAAGCGCAGGTCACAGATACGCAGTATTTT.